This entry lists 27 T cell receptor beta chains sequenced from one sample in a study of human T cells and chemical hapten exposure. Time point defined: patch test 1, 2 weeks after DPC sensitization. The treatment: therapeutic diphenylcyclopropenone sensitization with weekly scalp DPC. One entry per CDR3 protein results from TCRdb running MiXCR on the RACE reads. Of fewer than 130,000 distinct CDR3 sequences listed, more than 9.5% are singletons. Material: whole blood, obtained in connection with sensitization to the hapten diphenylcyclopropenone (DPC). The source of these receptors is a woman aged 35 to 49 with alopecia areata. Some clones in this sample may be carry-over from other donors' samples.

This clonotype was seen repeatedly, ten times or more. V usage is TRBV4-1 and J usage is TRBJ2-5; TRBD1 or TRBD2 may be the D gene (5 bases each). The V end lost 0 bases, the J end lost 5 bases, and 16 bases lay between the germline ends. The CDR3 spans 16 residues. Germline CDR1 and CDR2: MGHRA and YSYEKL. Here the CDR3 reads CASSQDGAIWGETQYF. The CDR3 nucleotides read TGCGCCAGCAGCCAAGATGGGGCAATCTGGGGGGAGACCCAGTACTTC.

The table lists this clonotype with many counts. The chain combines TRBV2 with TRBJ1-6, with D possibly TRBD1 on 5 matching bases. This CDR3 is built from 13 residues. Germline V gene sequence: CDR1 SNHLY, CDR2 FYNNEI. Trimming shortened V by 7 bases and J by 6 bases, and 10 bases separated the two germline ends. The CDR3 loop is CASTSQGNSPLHF. Here the CDR3 DNA reads TGTGCCAGCACCAGTCAGGGTAATTCACCCCTCCACTTT.

This chain uses TRBV29-1 with TRBJ2-5; 7 bases line up with TRBD2. V trimming: 5 bases; J trimming: 4 bases; junction bases outside the gene matches: 1. This CDR3 spans 11 amino acids. Looked up from germline, CDR1 is SQVTM and CDR2 is ANQGSEA. This CDR3 is CSVSGVETQYF. The CDR3 DNA reads as TGCAGCGTTAGCGGGGTAGAGACCCAGTACTTC.

This clonotype was counted ten times or more. J is TRBJ1-2 and V is TRBV20-1, with no clear D. The CDR3 spans 15 residues. Trimming removed 0 bases from V and 4 bases from J, with 15 bases in between. Per germline, CDR1 DFQATT and CDR2 SNEGSKA (reference sequence). CDR3 loop: CSAREPTHQPYGYTF. CDR3 coding DNA: TGCAGTGCTAGAGAACCGACCCATCAACCCTATGGCTACACCTTC.

This clonotype was picked up a small number of times. The chain carries TRBV7-2 and TRBJ2-3, with D uncertain. This CDR3 has 12 residues. In germline, CDR1 is SGHTA, CDR2 FQGNSA. V gave up 5 bases and J gave up 4 bases, with 7 bases separating them. The CDR3 protein is CASSRWADTQYF. CDR3 sequence (DNA): TGTGCCAGCAGCCGATGGGCAGATACGCAGTATTTT. The full variable domain, its missing parts supplied by reference TRBV7-2 and TRBJ2-3, is GAGVSQSPSNKVTEKGKDVELRCDPISGHTALYWYRQSLGQGLEFLIYFQGNSAPDKSGLPSDRFSAERTGGSVSTLTIQRTQQEDSAVYLCASSRWADTQYFGPGTRLTVL.

This clonotype occurred many times. V and J are TRBV20-1 and TRBJ1-5; D gene unclear. CDR3 length equals 14 residues. The germline V gene encodes CDR1 DFQATT and CDR2 SNEGSKA (reference sequence). V dropped 5 bases and J dropped 4 bases, with 15 bases sitting between them. CDR3 protein: CSAPSPQTNQPQHF. DNA for the CDR3: TGCAGTGCTCCGTCGCCACAGACGAATCAGCCCCAGCATTTT.

Many counts were recorded for this clonotype. The V gene is TRBV12-3 or TRBV12-4, the J gene TRBJ2-1; 13 bases are a match to TRBD2. The CDR3 is 15 residues long. With V trimmed by 5 bases and J by 6 bases, 4 bases remained unmatched. This chain's CDR3 is CASSPTSGGINEQFF. CDR3 in DNA: TGTGCCAGCAGTCCGACTAGCGGGGGGATCAATGAGCAGTTCTTC.

At least ten counts were recorded for this clonotype. V is TRBV27 and J is TRBJ1-1; the match to TRBD1 covers 7 bases. From germline, CDR1 is MNHEY and CDR2 SMNVEV (reference sequence). The CDR3 covers 12 residues. Germline trimming cut 8 bases from V and 11 bases from J; bases unmatched to any gene: 11. This CDR3 is CASGGTARQAFF. Written as DNA, the CDR3 is TGTGCCAGCGGAGGGACAGCTCGGCAGGCTTTCTTT.

This clonotype was counted at least ten times. This sequence joins TRBV20-1 and TRBJ2-3; tentatively, D is TRBD1 (5 bases). Trimming stripped 5 bases from V and 6 bases from J, with 15 bases between. The CDR3 totals 13 residues. CDR1 DFQATT and CDR2 SNEGSKA come from the germline V gene (reference sequence). This chain's CDR3 is CSAGHRQVDTQYF. CDR3 nucleotide sequence: TGCAGTGCTGGACACAGGCAGGTGGATACGCAGTATTTT.

This clonotype was detected only a few times. The V and J genes are TRBV5-4 and TRBJ2-3, with 10 bases aligning to TRBD2. CDR1 SGHNT and CDR2 YYREEE come from the germline V gene (reference sequence). This CDR3 has 16 amino acids. V trimming: 2 bases; J trimming: 4 bases; junction bases outside the gene matches: 7. DNA for the CDR3: TGTGCCAGCAGCTTTAAACTAGCGGGAACAGCAGATACGCAGTATTTT. Protein: CASSFKLAGTADTQYF.

The genes are TRBV11-2 and TRBJ1-3; TRBD1 matches 8 bases. Germline-derived CDR1 and CDR2 are SGHAT and FQNNGV. V was clipped by 7 bases and J by 7 bases; unmatched bases: 18. This CDR3 region has 17 residues. The CDR3 bases are TGTGCCAGCACCCTTCGGACAGGGTCGCAGTCATGGAACACCATATATTTT. This codes for CASTLRTGSQSWNTIYF.

This clonotype was observed a handful of times. The chain links TRBV10-3 to TRBJ2-7; 7 nucleotides match TRBD1. This CDR3 is built from 14 residues. With 0 bases clipped from V and 5 bases from J, the junction kept 4 bases outside the gene matches. Per the germline V gene, CDR1 is ENHRY and CDR2 is SYGVKD. The CDR3 DNA sequence: TGTGCCATCAGTGAGTCCGACAGGGCCAACGAGCAGTACTTC. This translates into CAISESDRANEQYF.

This clonotype was recorded at least ten times. This sequence joins TRBV25-1 and TRBJ2-5, with 11 bases identical to TRBD1. V lost 8 bases to trimming and J lost 3 bases; unmatched junction nucleotides: 8. CDR1 is MGHDK and CDR2 is SYGVNS in the germline V gene. The CDR3 extends over 15 amino acids. The CDR3 bases are TGTGCCAGCCTGGATCCGGGACAGGGGGAAGAGACCCAGTACTTC. Residues: CASLDPGQGEETQYF.

The chain couples TRBV4-3 to TRBJ1-5; unclear D gene. The CDR3 has 14 residues. With 0 bases removed from V and 7 bases from J, the gap between germline ends came to 10 bases. Germline V gives CDR1 LGHNA, CDR2 YSLEER. The CDR3 coding sequence is TGCGCCAGCAGCCAAGACGGGGTCGGACAGCCCCAGCATTTT. It yields the protein CASSQDGVGQPQHF.

In this sample, this clonotype turned up many times. The V gene is TRBV18, the J gene TRBJ2-5; the D gene could be TRBD1 or TRBD2 (5 bases each). Trimming stripped 1 base from V and 3 bases from J, with 6 bases between. The germline CDR1 and CDR2 sequences are KGHSH and LQKENI. The CDR3 totals 13 residues. CDR3 DNA: TGTGCCAGCTCACCACGAGGGGAAGAGACCCAGTACTTC. Its protein is CASSPRGEETQYF.

The table lists this clonotype with a few counts. The chain carries TRBV4-3 and TRBJ2-5; 10 positions agree with TRBD2. Germline trimming cut 0 bases from V and 6 bases from J; bases unmatched to any gene: 7. The CDR3 extends over 16 amino acids. CDR1 and CDR2 from the germline V gene are LGHNA and YSLEER. CDR3 DNA sequence: TGCGCCAGCAGCCAAGATGCTAGCGGGGGCCGGCAGACCCAGTACTTC. It is translated as CASSQDASGGRQTQYF.

This clonotype was seen more than once but under ten times. The CDR3 sequence is CASSWAGDGYTF. CDR3 sequence (DNA): TGTGCCAGCAGCTGGGCAGGCGATGGCTACACCTTC. The rearrangement joins TRBV11-2 to TRBJ1-2; D remains unclear. Germline V gene sequence: CDR1 SGHAT, CDR2 FQNNGV. Trimming shortened V by 4 bases and J by 6 bases, and 9 bases separated the two germline ends. The length of the CDR3 is 12 residues.

This clonotype was picked up many times. The V gene is TRBV23-1, the J gene TRBJ2-2, with D uncertain. TRBV23-1 is marked as an open reading frame, function uncertain. The CDR3 runs to 16 residues. V lost 3 bases and J 1 base, leaving 12 bases between the germline ends. The chain's CDR3 is CASSQLQPKNTGELFF. CDR3 DNA sequence: TGCGCCAGCAGTCAGTTACAGCCGAAGAACACCGGGGAGCTGTTTTTT.

The chain employs TRBV7-2 and TRBJ2-3; TRBD2 agrees at 10 bases. CDR1 is SGHTA and CDR2 is FQGNSA in the germline V gene. This CDR3 comprises 16 residues. The junction had 13 bases not matched to a gene; V was cut back by 9 bases and J by 4 bases. CDR3 residues: CASSRTERGGADTQYF. DNA for the CDR3: TGTGCCAGTTCACGGACCGAGCGGGGGGGCGCAGATACGCAGTATTTT.

This clonotype has a handful of counts. The chain recombines TRBV6-4 with TRBJ1-1; unclear D gene. The V end lost 3 bases, the J end lost 5 bases, and 10 bases lay between the germline ends. The CDR3 has 13 residues. Germline V gene lookup returns CDR1 MRHNA and CDR2 SNTAGT. The CDR3 DNA sequence: TGTGCCAGCAGTGAGGGCGCGGGGACTGAAGCTTTCTTT. It translates to CASSEGAGTEAFF.

Many counts were recorded for this clonotype. The chain combines TRBV29-1 with TRBJ1-2; D is perhaps TRBD1 (5 bases). The ends were cut back, 4 bases at V and 3 bases at J, with 9 bases in the middle. CDR3 length: 12 residues. Germline CDR1 is SQVTM and CDR2 is ANQGSEA. CDR3 coding DNA: TGCAGCGTTGGGAGAGGGGACTATGGCTACACCTTC. Its protein is CSVGRGDYGYTF. The whole variable domain, filled in from reference TRBV29-1 and TRBJ1-2, reads SAVISQKPSRDICQRGTSLTIQCQVDSQVTMMFWYRQQPGQSLTLIATANQGSEATYESGFVIDKFPISRPNLTFSTLTVSNMSPEDSSIYLCSVGRGDYGYTFGSGTRLTVV.

The chain has TRBV4-1 and TRBJ1-1; D is ambiguous. This CDR3 has 15 amino acids. Trimming cost V 1 base and J 1 base, with 10 bases left between them. Germline V gene lookup returns CDR1 MGHRA and CDR2 YSYEKL. CDR3 DNA: TGCGCCAGCAGCCAAGTGGGCAGTCGGAACACTGAAGCTTTCTTT. This translates into CASSQVGSRNTEAFF.

This clonotype was counted between two and nine times. The chain uses TRBV29-1 and TRBJ2-3, with no clear D. Trimming took off 5 bases at V and 4 bases at J, with 4 bases between the two ends. Germline CDR1 SQVTM, CDR2 ANQGSEA. The CDR3 length is 10 residues. CDR3 residues: CSVSSDTQYF. CDR3 coding DNA: TGCAGCGTTTCTTCAGATACGCAGTATTTT.

This rearrangement joins TRBV10-3 to TRBJ2-3; D is ambiguous. This CDR3 is built from 14 residues. CDR1 and CDR2 from the germline V gene are ENHRY and SYGVKD. With 6 bases removed from V and 2 bases from J, the gap between germline ends came to 12 bases. CDR3 amino acids: CAIRETGNTDTQYF. CDR3 nucleotide sequence: TGTGCCATCAGGGAGACTGGCAACACAGATACGCAGTATTTT.

This clonotype occurred many times. The rearrangement links TRBV28 to TRBJ2-6; D is unresolved. The germline CDR1 and CDR2 sequences are MDHEN and SYDVKM. V lost 4 bases and J 2 bases, leaving 6 bases between the germline ends. This CDR3 spans 14 amino acids. For the CDR3, the DNA is TGTGCCAGCAGTTCCCCTCCTGGGGCCAACGTCCTGACTTTC. Protein sequence: CASSSPPGANVLTF.

Ten or more counts support this clonotype. The CDR3 sequence is CASSLMGQGNEKLFF. CDR3 DNA: TGCGCCAGCAGCTTGATGGGACAGGGGAACGAAAAACTGTTTTTT. This chain joins TRBV4-1 and TRBJ1-4; 10 positions match TRBD1. Germline lookup yields CDR1 MGHRA and CDR2 YSYEKL. The CDR3 is made up of 15 amino acids. J was trimmed by 8 bases and V by 5 bases; bases with no gene match: 8.

This rearrangement joins TRBV6-1 to TRBJ2-7; tentatively, D is TRBD1 (6 bases). This CDR3 comprises 14 residues. Germline CDR1 and CDR2: MNHNS and SASEGT. Trimming took 8 bases from V and 3 from J, leaving 17 bases between them. Written as DNA, the CDR3 is TGTGCCAGCCACAAACCAGGGGTATACTACGAGCAGTACTTC. Protein sequence: CASHKPGVYYEQYF.